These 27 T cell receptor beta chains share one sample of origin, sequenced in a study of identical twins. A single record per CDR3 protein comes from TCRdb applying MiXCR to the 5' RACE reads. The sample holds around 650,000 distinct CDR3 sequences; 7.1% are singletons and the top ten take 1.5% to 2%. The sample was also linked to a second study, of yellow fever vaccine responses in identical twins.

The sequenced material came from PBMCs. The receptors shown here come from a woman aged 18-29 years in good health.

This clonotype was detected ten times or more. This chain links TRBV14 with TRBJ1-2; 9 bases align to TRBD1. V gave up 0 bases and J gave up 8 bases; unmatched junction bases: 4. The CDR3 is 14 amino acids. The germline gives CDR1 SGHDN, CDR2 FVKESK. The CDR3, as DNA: TGTGCCAGCAGCCAAGACGGGACAGGGAAAGGCTACACCTTC. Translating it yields CASSQDGTGKGYTF.

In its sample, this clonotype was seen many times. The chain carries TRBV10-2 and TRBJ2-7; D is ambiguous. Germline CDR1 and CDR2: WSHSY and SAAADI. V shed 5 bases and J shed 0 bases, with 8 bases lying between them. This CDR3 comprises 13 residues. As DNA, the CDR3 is TGCGCCAGCAGTCTAGAGAGCTCCTACGAGCAGTACGTC. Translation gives CASSLESSYEQYV.

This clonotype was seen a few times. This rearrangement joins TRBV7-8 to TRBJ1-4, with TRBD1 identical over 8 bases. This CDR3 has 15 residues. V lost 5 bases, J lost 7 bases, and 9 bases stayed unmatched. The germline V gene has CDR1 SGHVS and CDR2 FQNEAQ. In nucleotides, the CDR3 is TGTGCCAGCAGCGGACGGACAGGGTTATCTGAAAAACTGTTTTTT. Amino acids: CASSGRTGLSEKLFF.

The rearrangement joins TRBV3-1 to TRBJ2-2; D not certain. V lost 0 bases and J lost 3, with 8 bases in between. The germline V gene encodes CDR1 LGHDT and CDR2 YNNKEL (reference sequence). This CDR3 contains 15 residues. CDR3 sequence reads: CASSQDLGYTGELFF. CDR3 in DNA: TGTGCCAGCAGCCAAGATCTGGGCTACACCGGGGAGCTGTTTTTT.

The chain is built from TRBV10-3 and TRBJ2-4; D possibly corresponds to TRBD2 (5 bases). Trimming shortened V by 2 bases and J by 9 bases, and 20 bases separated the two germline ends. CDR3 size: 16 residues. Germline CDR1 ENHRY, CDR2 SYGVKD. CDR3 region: CAISEPPPDSLGIQYF. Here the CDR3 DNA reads TGTGCCATCAGTGAGCCACCCCCGGACTCGTTAGGCATTCAGTACTTC.

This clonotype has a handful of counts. CDR3 residues: CASSLTGTGQETQYF. As DNA, the CDR3 is TGTGCCAGCAGCTTAACTGGGACAGGCCAAGAGACCCAGTACTTC. This chain uses TRBV7-9 with TRBJ2-5; 8 nucleotides line up with TRBD1. Trimming cost V 2 bases and J 1 base; bases outside gene matches: 3. Germline CDR1 is SEHNR and CDR2 is FQNEAQ (reference sequence). The CDR3 spans 15 residues.

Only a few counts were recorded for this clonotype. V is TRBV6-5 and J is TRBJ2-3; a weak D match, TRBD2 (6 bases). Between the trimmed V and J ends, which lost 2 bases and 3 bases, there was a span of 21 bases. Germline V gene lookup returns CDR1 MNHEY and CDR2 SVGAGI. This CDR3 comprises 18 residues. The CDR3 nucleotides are TGTGCCAGCAGTTACCAGAATGGTCCCCCCGCGGGAACAGATACGCAGTATTTT. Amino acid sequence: CASSYQNGPPAGTDTQYF.

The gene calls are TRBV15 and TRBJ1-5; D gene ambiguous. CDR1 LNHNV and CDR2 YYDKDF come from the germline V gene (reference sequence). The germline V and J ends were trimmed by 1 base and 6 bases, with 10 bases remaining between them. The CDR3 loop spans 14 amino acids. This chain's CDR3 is CATSRASVGQPQHF. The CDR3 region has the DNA TGTGCCACCAGCAGAGCTTCGGTGGGTCAGCCCCAGCATTTT.

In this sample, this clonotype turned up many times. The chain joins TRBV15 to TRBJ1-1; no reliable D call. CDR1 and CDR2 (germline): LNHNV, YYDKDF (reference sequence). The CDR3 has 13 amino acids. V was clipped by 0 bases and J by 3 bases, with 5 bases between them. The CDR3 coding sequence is TGTGCCACCAGCAGAGATCATGACACTGAAGCTTTCTTT. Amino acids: CATSRDHDTEAFF.

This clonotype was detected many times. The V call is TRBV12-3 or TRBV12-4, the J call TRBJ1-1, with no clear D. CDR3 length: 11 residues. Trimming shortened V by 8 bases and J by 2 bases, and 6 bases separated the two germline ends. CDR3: CASRHNTEAFF. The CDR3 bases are TGTGCCAGCCGTCATAACACTGAAGCTTTCTTT.

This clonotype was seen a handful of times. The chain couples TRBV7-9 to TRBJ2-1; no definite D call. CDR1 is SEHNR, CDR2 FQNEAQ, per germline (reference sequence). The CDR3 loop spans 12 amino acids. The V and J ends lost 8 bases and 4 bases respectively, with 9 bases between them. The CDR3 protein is CASQNIYNEQFF. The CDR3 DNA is TGTGCCAGCCAGAACATATACAATGAGCAGTTCTTC.

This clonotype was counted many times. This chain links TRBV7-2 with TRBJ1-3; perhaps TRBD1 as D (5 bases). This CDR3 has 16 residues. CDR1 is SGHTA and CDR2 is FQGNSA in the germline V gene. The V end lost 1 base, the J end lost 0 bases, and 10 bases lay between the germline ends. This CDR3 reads CASSLGPGNSGNTIYF. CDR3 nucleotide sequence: TGTGCCAGCAGCTTAGGTCCAGGGAACTCTGGAAACACCATATATTTT.

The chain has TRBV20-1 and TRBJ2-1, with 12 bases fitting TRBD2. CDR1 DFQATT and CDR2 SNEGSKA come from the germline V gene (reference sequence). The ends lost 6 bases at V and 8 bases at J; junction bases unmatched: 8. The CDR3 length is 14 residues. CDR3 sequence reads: CSAPGTSGLDEQFF. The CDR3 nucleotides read TGCAGTGCGCCCGGGACTAGCGGGTTAGATGAGCAGTTCTTC.

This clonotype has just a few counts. The DNA of the CDR3 is TGTGCCAGCATCCCCTCCGTCAGGGGCTTAATCACAGATACGCAGTATTTT. Translating it yields CASIPSVRGLITDTQYF. V is TRBV5-5 and J is TRBJ2-3, with D maybe TRBD1 (6 bases). The CDR3 has 17 amino acids. The V gene's germline CDR1 is SGHKS and CDR2 YYEKEE (reference sequence). The V and J ends lost 6 bases and 2 bases respectively, with 22 bases between them. Filled out from reference TRBV5-5 and TRBJ2-3, the complete variable domain reads DAGVTQSPTHLIKTRGQQVTLRCSPISGHKSVSWYQQVLGQGPQFIFQYYEKEERGRGNFPDRFSARQFPNYSSELNVNALLLGDSALYLCASIPSVRGLITDTQYFGPGTRLTVL.

In nucleotides, the CDR3 is TGCGCCAGCAGCTATGAGGGGGGGGCCGGTACGCAGTATTTT. Translation gives CASSYEGGAGTQYF. This sequence joins TRBV5-1 and TRBJ2-3; perhaps TRBD2 as D (7 bases). V was clipped by 3 bases and J by 8 bases, with 16 bases between them. The V gene's germline CDR1 is SGHRS and CDR2 YFSETQ. The CDR3 is made up of 14 amino acids.

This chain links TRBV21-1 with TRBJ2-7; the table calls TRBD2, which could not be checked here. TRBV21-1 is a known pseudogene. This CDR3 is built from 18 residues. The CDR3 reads CASNPPELAGGHFYEQYV. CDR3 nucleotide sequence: TGTGCCAGCAACCCCCCCGAGTTAGCGGGGGGGCACTTCTACGAGCAGTACGTC.

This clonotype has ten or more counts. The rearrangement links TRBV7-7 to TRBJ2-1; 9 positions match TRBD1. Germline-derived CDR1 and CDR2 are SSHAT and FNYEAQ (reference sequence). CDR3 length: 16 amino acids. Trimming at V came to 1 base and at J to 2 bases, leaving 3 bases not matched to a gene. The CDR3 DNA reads TGTGCCAGCAGCTTAGGCACAGGGGGCGCCTACAATGAGCAGTTCTTC. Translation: CASSLGTGGAYNEQFF.

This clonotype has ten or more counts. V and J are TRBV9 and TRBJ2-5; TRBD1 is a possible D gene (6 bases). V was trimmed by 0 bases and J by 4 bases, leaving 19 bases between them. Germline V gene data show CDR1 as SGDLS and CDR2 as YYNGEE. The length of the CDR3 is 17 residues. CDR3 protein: CASSVEGRGEIGETQYF. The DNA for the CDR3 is TGTGCCAGCAGCGTAGAGGGCAGGGGAGAGATCGGAGAGACCCAGTACTTC.

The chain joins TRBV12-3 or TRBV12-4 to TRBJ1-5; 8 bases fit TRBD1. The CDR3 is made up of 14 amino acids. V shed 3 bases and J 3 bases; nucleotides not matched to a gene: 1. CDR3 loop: CASSFQGANQPQHF. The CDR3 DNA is TGTGCCAGCAGTTTTCAGGGGGCCAATCAGCCCCAGCATTTT.

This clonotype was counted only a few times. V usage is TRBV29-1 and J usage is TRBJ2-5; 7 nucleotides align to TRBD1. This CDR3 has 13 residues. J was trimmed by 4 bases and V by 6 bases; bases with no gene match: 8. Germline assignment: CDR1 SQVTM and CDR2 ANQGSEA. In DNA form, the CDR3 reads TGCAGCGTCAAACAGGGGAGAGGAGAGACCCAGTACTTC. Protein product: CSVKQGRGETQYF.

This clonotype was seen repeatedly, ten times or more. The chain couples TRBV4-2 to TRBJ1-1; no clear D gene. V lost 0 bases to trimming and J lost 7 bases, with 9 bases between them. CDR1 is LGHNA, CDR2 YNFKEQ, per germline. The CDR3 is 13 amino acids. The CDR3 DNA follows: TGTGCCAGCAGCCAAGATTCGCGGAATGAAGCTTTCTTT. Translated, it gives CASSQDSRNEAFF.

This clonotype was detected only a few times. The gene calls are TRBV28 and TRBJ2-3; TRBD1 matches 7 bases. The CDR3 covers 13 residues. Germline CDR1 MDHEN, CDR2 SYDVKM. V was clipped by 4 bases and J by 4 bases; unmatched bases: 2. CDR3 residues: CASSSTGPDTQYF. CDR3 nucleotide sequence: TGTGCCAGCAGTTCGACAGGGCCAGATACGCAGTATTTT.

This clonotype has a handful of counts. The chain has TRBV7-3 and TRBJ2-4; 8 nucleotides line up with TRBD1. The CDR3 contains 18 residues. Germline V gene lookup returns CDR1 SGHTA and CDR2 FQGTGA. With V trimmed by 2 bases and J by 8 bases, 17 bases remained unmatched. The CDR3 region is CASSLSADRAGIGYIQYF. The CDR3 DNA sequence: TGTGCCAGCAGCTTATCCGCGGACAGGGCTGGCATTGGGTACATTCAGTACTTC. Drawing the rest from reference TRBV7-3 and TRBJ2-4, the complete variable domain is GAGVSQTPSNKVTEKGKYVELRCDPISGHTALYWYRQSLGQGPEFLIYFQGTGAADDSGLPNDRFFAVRPEGSVSTLKIQRTERGDSAVYLCASSLSADRAGIGYIQYFGAGTRLSVL.

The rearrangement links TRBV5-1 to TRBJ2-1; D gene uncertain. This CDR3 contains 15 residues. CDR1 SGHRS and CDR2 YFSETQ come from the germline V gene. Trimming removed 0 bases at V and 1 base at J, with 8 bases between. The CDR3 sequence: CASSLGLESYNEQFF. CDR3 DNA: TGCGCCAGCAGCTTGGGATTAGAATCCTACAATGAGCAGTTCTTC. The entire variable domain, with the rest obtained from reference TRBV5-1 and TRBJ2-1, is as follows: KAGVTQTPRYLIKTRGQQVTLSCSPISGHRSVSWYQQTPGQGLQFLFEYFSETQRNKGNFPGRFSGRQFSNSRSEMNVSTLELGDSALYLCASSLGLESYNEQFFGPGTRLTVL.

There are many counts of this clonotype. The CDR3 loop is CASSLEAGKLFF. The CDR3 DNA is TGCGCCAGCAGCTTGGAGGCCGGAAAACTGTTTTTT. The chain uses TRBV5-1 and TRBJ1-4; D gene uncertain. This CDR3 contains 12 residues. V lost 0 bases to trimming and J lost 10 bases, with 7 bases between them. Looked up from germline, CDR1 is SGHRS and CDR2 is YFSETQ.

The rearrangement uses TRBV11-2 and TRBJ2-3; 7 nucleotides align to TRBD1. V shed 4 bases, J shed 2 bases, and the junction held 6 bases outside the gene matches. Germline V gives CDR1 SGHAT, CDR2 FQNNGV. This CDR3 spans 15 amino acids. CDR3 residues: CASSSLTGTTDTQYF. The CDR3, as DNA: TGTGCCAGCAGCTCTCTGACAGGGACCACAGATACGCAGTATTTT. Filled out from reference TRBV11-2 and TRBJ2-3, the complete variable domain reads EAGVAQSPRYKIIEKRQSVAFWCNPISGHATLYWYQQILGQGPKLLIQFQNNGVVDDSQLPKDRFSAERLKGVDSTLKIQPAKLEDSAVYLCASSSLTGTTDTQYFGPGTRLTVL.

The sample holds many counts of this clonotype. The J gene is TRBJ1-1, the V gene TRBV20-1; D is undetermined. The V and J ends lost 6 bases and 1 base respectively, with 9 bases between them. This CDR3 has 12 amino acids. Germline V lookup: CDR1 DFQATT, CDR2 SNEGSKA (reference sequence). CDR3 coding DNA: TGCAGTGCGCGGGCCGGGAACACTGAAGCTTTCTTT. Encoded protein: CSARAGNTEAFF.